The entry below describes one T cell receptor beta chain. This clonotype was seen a few times. It lacks a known antigen. Per-nucleotide qualities are absent, and no much larger clonotype sits a single base away. From the germline V gene, CDR1 is SGHTA and CDR2 is FQGNSA. V loses 5 bases of germline sequence and J loses 5 bases, and the interval between the two ends is 15 bases. Counted from cysteine to phenylalanine, this CDR3 has 14 amino acids. Only CDR3 DNA is held: 42 bases, read in frame from base 1. These data originate in a study of vaccination and CD4 T cells after COVID-19 (dated by TCRdb to the early 2020s). About the investigation overall: Every convalescent patient had a positive nasal swab PCR test for SARS-CoV-2, with mild disease in 9 or 10 patients and severe disease in one. The convalescent cohort included six males and four females, with two Hispanic individuals, seven Caucasians, two Asians and one multiracial person. Participants received two doses of either the Pfizer-BioNTech BNT162b2 vaccine (n=8) or the Moderna mRNA-1273 vaccine (n=2). Post-COVID blood samples from convalescent patients were collected a median of approximately 93 days after diagnosis, with a range of 35 to 161 days. Post-vaccine blood samples were taken a median of around 68 days after the second vaccine dose, with a range of 14 to 241 days. For stimulating the cultures, overlapping spike peptide pools were used, derived from SARS-CoV-2 as well as from the common cold coronaviruses HCoV-NL63, HCoV-OC43 and HCoV-229E. Control cultures received a CEFX viral epitope pool as the positive control, an HIV-1 Nef peptide pool as the negative control, or no peptide. In under twelve COVID-19 convalescent patients and a few infection-naive healthy vaccine recipients, researchers compared the spike-specific CD4+ TCR repertoire from before mRNA vaccination with the repertoire from after. Study-level results and caveats: Of the vaccine-specific clones in convalescent patients, 304 of 307, or nearly all, reacted only to SARS-CoV-2 spike and did not cross-react with common cold coronaviruses. Among the post-vaccine SARS-CoV-2-reactive clones in convalescent patients, a median about 89% showed up only after vaccination, which suggests vaccine-specific priming. The median count of SARS-CoV-2-reactive clonotypes went up from around 20 after infection to 30 to 40 after vaccination, although the change was not significant. Relatively few convalescent patients were included in the study, and early timepoints after natural infection were not analyzed.

The method was PCR. TCR sequencing of DNA from cultured CD4+ T cells used the Oncomine TCR Beta short-read assay at the Johns Hopkins FTIC core. The QIAamp micro DNA kit was used to extract genomic DNA from the cultured CD4+ T cells. Oncomine TCR Beta libraries from cultured CD4+ T cells were pooled with unique dual indexes and sequenced on an Illumina iSeq 100. Per the original workflow: Non-productive sequences were removed, and CDR3s not starting with C, not ending with F or W, or shorter than 7 amino acids were discarded. Antigen-specific clonotypes were identified using the MANAFEST web application through comparison of peptide-stimulated wells with reference and other culture wells. An FDR below 0.05, an odds ratio above 5, and a productive frequency above 0.1% in at least two of three replicate wells were required for clones to be considered positive. Cross-reactive clonotypes were defined as significantly expanded in both SARS-CoV-2 spike wells and at least one common cold coronavirus spike condition. Using R version 3.6.1, CDR3 homology was evaluated through Levenshtein distances (stringdist) along with unrooted phylogenetic trees (ape). Starting from the raw public reads, TCRdb applied fastp trimming at Q25, assembled clones with MiXCR and retained in-frame beta chains. Rows with one shared CDR3 protein collapse into an entry with the most common genes and DNA. It is TCRdb's table, rather than the study itself, that gives the V and J calls and clone size. The sample data list approximately 21,000 distinct CDR3 sequences, and approximately 56% of these were observed just once. 8% to 9.5% of the sample lies in the top ten.

The sample's treatment or condition label, decoded: roughly 11-day PBMC culture with coronavirus spike peptide pools or control peptides (ViraFEST assay). To expand antigen-specific T cells with peptide pools and then pick out the expanded clonotypes through TCR sequencing, the study relied on the ViraFEST assay. The convalescent patients' positive SARS-CoV-2 PCR tests were from March to December 2020, which was before the Alpha, Beta and Delta variants emerged in the United States. Each well held under 2.5 million PBMCs cultured in IMDM containing around 5.1% human AB serum and roughly 9.7 IU/ml IL-2, with about 10 ug/ml peptide pools added. On days 3 and 7, half of the culture medium was replaced with fresh IL-2-containing medium. CD4+ T cells were isolated after approximately ten days of culture through negative selection using the EasySep CD4+ T cell isolation kit. Ficoll-Paque Plus gradient centrifugation was used to isolate PBMCs from whole blood, and the isolated PBMCs were then either used fresh or cryopreserved at -140C. In general, triplicate wells were set up for every culture condition.

The TCR comes from a human donor who had recovered from COVID-19. Specimen: CD4+ T cells from blood, cultured in vitro, collected after SARS-CoV-2 vaccination. In this chain, TRBV7-2 is recombined with TRBJ1-2; the D gene is perhaps TRBD1, from 5 matching bases. CDR3 reads: CASSKEGRGYGYTF. The nucleotides read TGTGCCAGCAGCAAGGAGGGGCGGGGATATGGCTACACCTTC.